This T cell receptor beta chain is from a study of T cell repertoires in cytomegalovirus infection. Trimming cost V 0 bases and J 2 bases; bases outside gene matches: 6. Germline V gene data show CDR1 as MNHEY and CDR2 as SMNVEV (reference sequence). The CDR3 spans 16 residues. Overall study results and limits: Public TCR beta family frequency separated CMV-and-HLA carriers, including in an independent cohort.

This clonotype was seen a few times. Its target is unknown. TCRdb ran MiXCR on the reads and lists one entry per CDR3 protein. The data contain approximately 910,000 distinct CDR3 sequences, more than 25% of them singletons. The source is a human donor in good health (CMV status not recorded). Some clones in this sample may be carry-over from other donors' samples. This rearrangement joins TRBV27 to TRBJ1-2, with 7 bases lining up with TRBD1. This specimen was cultured CD8+ T cells from PBMCs, taken from culture after CMV antigen stimulation. CDR3 DNA: TGTGCCAGCAGTTTATCCACAGGGGCGATCAACTATGGCTACACCTTC. The encoded protein is CASSLSTGAINYGYTF.